What follows is one TCR beta chain and its context. Its antigen is not known. The same CDR3 arises from other DNA sequences in this sample as well. Treatment defined: 19 received Ad26.COV2.S at low or high dose, single or two shots; 5 received placebo; per-sample allocation not given. It was on day 63 after the first vaccine or placebo injection that samples were taken. This sample is drawn from a study of Ad26.COV2.S vaccination and SARS-CoV-2 variants. Study-wide context: The donor was enrolled in the Ad26.COV2.S arm of the COV1001 trial. Intramuscularly, Ad26.COV2.S was given either once or twice, 56 days apart. Whole-study findings and limits: Those who received vaccine or placebo ended up with similar non-spike TCR breadth. Breadth, reportedly substantial, characterized the spike-specific CD8+ and CD4+ T cell responses after vaccination.

Repertoires were generated with immunoSEQ multiplex PCR, while TCRdb's copy carries only in-frame clones and drops some. Among about 400,000 clones listed, 89% were seen once. The CDR3 has 14 amino acids. V was pared by 5 bases and J by 4 bases, with 2 bases of the junction left unmatched. From germline, CDR1 is MNHEY and CDR2 SMNVEV (reference sequence). The specimen comprised peripheral blood, sampled in a trial of Ad26.COV2.S vaccine versus placebo. This chain links TRBV27 with TRBJ2-7, with 13 positions matching TRBD2. This receptor was taken from a person aged 18 to 59 who received the Ad26.COV2.S COVID-19 vaccine or a placebo. The CDR3 sequence: CASSRTSGSYEQYF. As DNA, the CDR3 is TGTGCCAGCAGTAGGACTAGCGGGAGTTACGAGCAGTACTTC.